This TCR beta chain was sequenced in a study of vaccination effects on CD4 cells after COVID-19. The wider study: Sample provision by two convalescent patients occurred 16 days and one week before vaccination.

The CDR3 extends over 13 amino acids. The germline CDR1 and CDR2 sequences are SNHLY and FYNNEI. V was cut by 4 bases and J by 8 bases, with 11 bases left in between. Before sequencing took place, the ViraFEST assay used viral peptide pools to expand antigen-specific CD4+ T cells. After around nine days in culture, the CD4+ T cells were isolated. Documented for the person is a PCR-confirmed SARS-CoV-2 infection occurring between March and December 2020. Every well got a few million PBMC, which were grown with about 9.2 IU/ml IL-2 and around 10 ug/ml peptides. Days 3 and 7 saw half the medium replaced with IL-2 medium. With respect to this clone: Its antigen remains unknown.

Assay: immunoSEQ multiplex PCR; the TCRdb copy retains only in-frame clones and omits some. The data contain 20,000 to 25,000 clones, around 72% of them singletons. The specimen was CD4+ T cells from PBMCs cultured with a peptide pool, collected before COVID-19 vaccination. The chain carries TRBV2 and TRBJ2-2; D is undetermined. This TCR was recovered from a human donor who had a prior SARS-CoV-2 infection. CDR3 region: CASSVEYGGELFF. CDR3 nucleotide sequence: TGTGCCAGCAGTGTAGAATACGGTGGGGAGCTGTTTTTT.